The following is a TCR beta chain sequence with its context. A second PCR, run for roughly 6 to 11 cycles, used a sample-barcoded 5' primer plus a J-beta primer mix. One entry per CDR3 protein results from TCRdb running MiXCR on the 5' RACE reads. The table has around 1,600,000 distinct CDR3 sequences, 35% to 45% seen once; the top ten hold around 4%. Each donor had roughly 10 milliliters of peripheral blood drawn. Each sample had at least 6 million PBMCs isolated. This sample was taken from a study of blood T cells in healthy people across ages. The CDR3 contains 15 residues. Looked up from germline, CDR1 is MNHEY and CDR2 is SVGAGI. Trimming left V 3 bases short and J 1 base short, with 10 bases between.

The sample taken for sequencing was blood. The rearrangement uses TRBV6-5 and TRBJ1-5; weak D call: TRBD1 (5 bases). This clonotype originated in a woman aged 18 to 35 in good health. CDR3 loop: CASSYSGLSNQPQHF. The CDR3, as DNA: TGTGCCAGCAGTTATTCGGGACTCAGCAATCAGCCCCAGCATTTT.